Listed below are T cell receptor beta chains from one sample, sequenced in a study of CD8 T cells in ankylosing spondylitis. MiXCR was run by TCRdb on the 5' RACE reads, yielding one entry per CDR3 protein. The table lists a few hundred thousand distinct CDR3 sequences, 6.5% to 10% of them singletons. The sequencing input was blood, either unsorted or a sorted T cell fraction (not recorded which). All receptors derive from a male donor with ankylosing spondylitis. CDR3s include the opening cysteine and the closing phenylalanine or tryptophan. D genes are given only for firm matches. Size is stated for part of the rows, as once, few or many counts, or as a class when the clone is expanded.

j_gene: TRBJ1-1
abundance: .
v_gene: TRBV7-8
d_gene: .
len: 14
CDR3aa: CASSRDEVDTEAFF
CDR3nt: TGTGCCAGCAGCCGGGACGAAGTTGACACTGAAGCTTTCTTT

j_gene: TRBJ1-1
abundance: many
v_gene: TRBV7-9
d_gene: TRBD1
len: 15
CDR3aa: CASSPLTGVNTEAFF
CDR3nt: TGTGCCAGCAGCCCCTTGACAGGGGTGAACACTGAAGCTTTCTTT

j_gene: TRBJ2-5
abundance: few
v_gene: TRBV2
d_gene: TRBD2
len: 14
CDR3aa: CASSEKRDTGPRYF
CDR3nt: TGTGCCAGCAGTGAAAAGCGGGATACGGGCCCCCGGTACTTC

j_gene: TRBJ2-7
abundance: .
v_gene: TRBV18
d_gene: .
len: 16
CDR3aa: CASSPTTGLGSYEQYF
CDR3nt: TGTGCCAGCTCACCTACGACAGGATTGGGGTCCTACGAGCAGTACTTC

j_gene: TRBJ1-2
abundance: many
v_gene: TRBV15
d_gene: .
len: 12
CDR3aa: CATSRGSGGYTF
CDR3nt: TGTGCCACCAGCAGGGGATCCGGCGGCTACACCTTC

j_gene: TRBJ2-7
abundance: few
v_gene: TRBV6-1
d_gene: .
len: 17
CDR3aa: CASSPEDPGRSSYEQYF
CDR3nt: TGTGCCAGCAGCCCCGAGGATCCGGGCCGAAGCTCCTACGAGCAGTACTTC

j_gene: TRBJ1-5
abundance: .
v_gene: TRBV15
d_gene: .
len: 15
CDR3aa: CATGGGRSSNQPQHF
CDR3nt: TGTGCCACCGGAGGGGGGCGGAGTAGCAATCAGCCCCAGCATTTT

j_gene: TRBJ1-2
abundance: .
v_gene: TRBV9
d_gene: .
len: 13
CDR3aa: CASSVGGEDGYTF
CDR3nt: TGTGCCAGCAGCGTAGGAGGGGAGGATGGCTACACCTTC

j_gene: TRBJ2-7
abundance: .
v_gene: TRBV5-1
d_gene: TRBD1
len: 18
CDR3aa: CASSLVGKGASWGYEQYF
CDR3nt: TGCGCCAGCAGCTTGGTCGGCAAGGGGGCATCCTGGGGCTACGAGCAGTACTTC

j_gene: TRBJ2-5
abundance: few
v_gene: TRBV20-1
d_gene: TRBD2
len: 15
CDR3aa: CSARRSGRPQETQYF
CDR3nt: TGCAGTGCTAGGAGGAGCGGGAGGCCCCAAGAGACCCAGTACTTC

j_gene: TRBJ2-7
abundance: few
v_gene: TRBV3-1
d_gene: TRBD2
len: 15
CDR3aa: CASSPGLAISYEQYF
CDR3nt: TGTGCCAGCAGCCCGGGACTAGCGATCTCCTACGAGCAGTACTTC

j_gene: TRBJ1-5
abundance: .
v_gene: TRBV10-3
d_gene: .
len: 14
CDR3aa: CASRDGSSNQPQHF
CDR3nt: TGTGCCAGCCGGGACGGGAGTAGCAATCAGCCCCAGCATTTT

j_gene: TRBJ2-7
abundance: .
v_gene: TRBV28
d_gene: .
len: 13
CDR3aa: CASRAGPSYEQYF
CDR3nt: TGTGCCAGCAGGGCCGGGCCGTCCTACGAGCAGTACTTC

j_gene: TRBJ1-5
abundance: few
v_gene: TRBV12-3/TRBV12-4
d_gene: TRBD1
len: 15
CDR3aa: CASSRQGTINQPQHF
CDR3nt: TGTGCCAGCAGTAGACAGGGGACCATCAATCAGCCCCAGCATTTT

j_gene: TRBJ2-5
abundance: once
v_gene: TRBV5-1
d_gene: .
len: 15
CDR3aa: CASSLVGQGEETQYF
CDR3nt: TGCGCCAGCAGCTTGGTTGGCCAGGGCGAGGAGACCCAGTACTTC

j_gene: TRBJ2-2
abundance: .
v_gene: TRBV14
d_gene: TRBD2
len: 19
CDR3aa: CASSQDLRLAGEYTGELFF
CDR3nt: TGTGCCAGCAGCCAAGATCTGCGGCTAGCGGGAGAGTACACCGGGGAGCTGTTTTTT

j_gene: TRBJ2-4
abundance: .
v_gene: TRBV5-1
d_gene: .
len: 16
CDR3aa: CASSLGVTLAKNIQYF
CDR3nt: TGCGCCAGCAGCTTGGGGGTTACTCTAGCCAAAAACATTCAGTACTTC

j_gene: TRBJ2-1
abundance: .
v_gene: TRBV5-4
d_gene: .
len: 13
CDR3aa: CASRTDRRNEQFF
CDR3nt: TGTGCCAGCAGAACCGACAGACGGAATGAGCAGTTCTTC

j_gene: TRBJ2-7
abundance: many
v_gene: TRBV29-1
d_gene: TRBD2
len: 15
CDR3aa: CSVEDGLAGAYEQYF
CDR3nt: TGCAGCGTTGAAGACGGACTAGCGGGGGCCTACGAGCAGTACTTC

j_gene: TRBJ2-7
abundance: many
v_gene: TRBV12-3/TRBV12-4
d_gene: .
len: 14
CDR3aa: CASSLLRSSYEQYF
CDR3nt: TGTGCCAGCAGTTTACTGCGGAGCTCCTACGAGCAGTACTTC